The rows below give T cell receptor beta chains drawn from one sample of a study of radiation and T cells in renal cell carcinoma. Profiling relied on immunoSEQ multiplex PCR, and the TCRdb table lists in-frame clones only, not all of them. The sample includes nearly 50,000 clones, 83% of them seen just once. Sequenced here: blood, sampled from a patient whose treatment included radiotherapy and nephrectomy. The origin of the receptors is a woman aged 65 to 85 with renal cell carcinoma. Both conserved end residues are part of each CDR3. D genes are given only for firm matches. Clone size appears in some rows only: once, few, many, or a class for an expanded clone.

v_gene: TRBV6-5; abundance: -; d_gene: TRBD2; j_gene: TRBJ2-5; CDR3nt: TGTGCCAGCAGCAGGTTGACTAGCGGGAAAGAGACCCAGTACTTC; CDR3aa: CASSRLTSGKETQYF
v_gene: TRBV11-3; abundance: -; d_gene: -; j_gene: TRBJ2-2; CDR3nt: TGTGCCAGCAGCTTAGAAGGTCGTACCGGGGAGCTGTTTTTT; CDR3aa: CASSLEGRTGELFF
v_gene: TRBV25-1; abundance: once; d_gene: -; j_gene: TRBJ1-3; CDR3nt: TGTGCCAGCAGTGTACCAGGGGTAACTGGAAACACCATATATTTT; CDR3aa: CASSVPGVTGNTIYF
v_gene: TRBV5-4; abundance: -; d_gene: -; j_gene: TRBJ2-3; CDR3nt: TGTGCCAGCAGCCCCCCCAACCCGGGAGATACGCAGTATTTT; CDR3aa: CASSPPNPGDTQYF
v_gene: TRBV9; abundance: -; d_gene: -; j_gene: TRBJ1-4; CDR3nt: TGTGCCAGCAGCCCCCGGCTGGGGCACGGTAATGAAAAACTGTTTTTT; CDR3aa: CASSPRLGHGNEKLFF
v_gene: TRBV5-1; abundance: -; d_gene: -; j_gene: TRBJ1-4; CDR3nt: TGCGCCAGCAGCCGCGGACAGTCGAGGGTTGAAAAACTGTTTTTT; CDR3aa: CASSRGQSRVEKLFF
v_gene: TRBV7-8; abundance: -; d_gene: -; j_gene: TRBJ2-1; CDR3nt: TGTGCCAGCAGCTCCTCGGCGGACAGTCCCTACAATGAGCAGTTCTTC; CDR3aa: CASSSSADSPYNEQFF
v_gene: TRBV7-6; abundance: -; d_gene: -; j_gene: TRBJ2-5; CDR3nt: TGTGCCAGCAGCTTAGAGGTAGTTGAGACGGAGACCCAGTACTTC; CDR3aa: CASSLEVVETETQYF
v_gene: TRBV19; abundance: -; d_gene: TRBD1; j_gene: TRBJ1-2; CDR3nt: TGTGCCAGTAGTGCCAGGGGGCGTAGCGGCTACACCTTC; CDR3aa: CASSARGRSGYTF
v_gene: TRBV2; abundance: -; d_gene: -; j_gene: TRBJ2-5; CDR3nt: TGTGCCAGCAGTGAAGGGGAGAGGGGGACCCAGTACTTC; CDR3aa: CASSEGERGTQYF
v_gene: TRBV9; abundance: -; d_gene: TRBD1; j_gene: TRBJ2-3; CDR3nt: TGTGCCAGCAGCCCCCGGACAGGGGAAGATACGCAGTATTTT; CDR3aa: CASSPRTGEDTQYF
v_gene: TRBV6-1; abundance: -; d_gene: TRBD2; j_gene: TRBJ2-7; CDR3nt: TGTGCCAGCAGTCTCAACGGACTAGCGGGAGAAGCGCAGTACTTC; CDR3aa: CASSLNGLAGEAQYF
v_gene: TRBV4-3; abundance: -; d_gene: -; j_gene: TRBJ2-3; CDR3nt: TGCGCCAGCAGCCAAAGGAGTGGGCGAAGGGGCACAGATACGCAGTATTTT; CDR3aa: CASSQRSGRRGTDTQYF
v_gene: TRBV6-6; abundance: once; d_gene: TRBD2; j_gene: TRBJ2-5; CDR3nt: TGTGCCAGCAGGCCCCCGGGAGGAGGGGAGACCCAGTACTTC; CDR3aa: CASRPPGGGETQYF
v_gene: TRBV27; abundance: -; d_gene: TRBD1; j_gene: TRBJ2-7; CDR3nt: TGTGCCAGCAGTCAATCCAGGGACAGGGGTTACGAGCAGTACTTC; CDR3aa: CASSQSRDRGYEQYF
v_gene: TRBV6-1; abundance: -; d_gene: TRBD2; j_gene: TRBJ2-5; CDR3nt: TGTGCCAGCAGGGGACTAGTCCAAGAGACCCAGTACTTC; CDR3aa: CASRGLVQETQYF
v_gene: TRBV9; abundance: -; d_gene: TRBD2; j_gene: TRBJ2-5; CDR3nt: TGTGCCAGCAGCGTAGCCCCATCGGGAGGTGGGGAGACCCAGTACTTC; CDR3aa: CASSVAPSGGGETQYF
v_gene: TRBV9; abundance: -; d_gene: TRBD2; j_gene: TRBJ2-2; CDR3nt: TGTGCCAGCAGCGTAGCTCTAGCGGGGGTATTAGGCGGGGAGCTGTTTTTT; CDR3aa: CASSVALAGVLGGELFF
v_gene: TRBV2; abundance: -; d_gene: -; j_gene: TRBJ1-2; CDR3nt: TGTGCCAGCAGCGAACTCTATGGCTACACCTTC; CDR3aa: CASSELYGYTF
v_gene: TRBV7-2; abundance: few; d_gene: -; j_gene: TRBJ2-2; CDR3nt: TGTGCCAGCAGCACAATCGGGGACACCGGGGAGCTGTTTTTT; CDR3aa: CASSTIGDTGELFF
v_gene: TRBV5-4; abundance: -; d_gene: -; j_gene: TRBJ2-1; CDR3nt: TGTGCCAGCAGCCGATCGAGGGACCAAAGCTCCTACAATGAGCAGTTCTTC; CDR3aa: CASSRSRDQSSYNEQFF
v_gene: TRBV29-1; abundance: -; d_gene: TRBD2; j_gene: TRBJ2-7; CDR3nt: TGCAGCGCCCGGCAAGCGGGAGGGTCCTACGAGCAGTACTTC; CDR3aa: CSARQAGGSYEQYF
v_gene: TRBV6-1; abundance: -; d_gene: -; j_gene: TRBJ2-7; CDR3nt: TGTGCCAGCAGTGAAGTCGGGGCCTCCTACGAGCAGTACTTC; CDR3aa: CASSEVGASYEQYF
v_gene: TRBV18; abundance: -; d_gene: TRBD1; j_gene: TRBJ1-1; CDR3nt: TGTGCCAGCTCACCTTCCGGGACAGGGGTAACTGAAGCTTTCTTT; CDR3aa: CASSPSGTGVTEAFF
v_gene: TRBV7-7; abundance: medium-sized; d_gene: TRBD2; j_gene: TRBJ2-5; CDR3nt: TGTGCCAGCAGCACGGGACTAGCTGGGGAGACCCAGTACTTC; CDR3aa: CASSTGLAGETQYF
v_gene: TRBV5-1; abundance: -; d_gene: -; j_gene: TRBJ2-2; CDR3nt: TGCGCCATCAGAGGAACAGACGACACCGGGGAGCTGTTTTTT; CDR3aa: CAIRGTDDTGELFF
v_gene: TRBV4-1; abundance: -; d_gene: TRBD1; j_gene: TRBJ1-6; CDR3nt: TGCGCCAGCAGCCAAGTACAGGGGGAGAATTCACCCCTCCACTTT; CDR3aa: CASSQVQGENSPLHF
v_gene: TRBV29-1; abundance: once; d_gene: TRBD1; j_gene: TRBJ1-1; CDR3nt: TGCAGCGTTTCGGACAGGGACACTGAAGCTTTCTTT; CDR3aa: CSVSDRDTEAFF
v_gene: TRBV18; abundance: -; d_gene: -; j_gene: TRBJ2-3; CDR3nt: TGTGCCAGCTCACCAAGCACAGATACGCAGTATTTT; CDR3aa: CASSPSTDTQYF
v_gene: TRBV2; abundance: -; d_gene: -; j_gene: TRBJ1-1; CDR3nt: TGTGCCAGCAGACAGGTGAACACTGAAGCTTTCTTT; CDR3aa: CASRQVNTEAFF
v_gene: TRBV7-8; abundance: -; d_gene: TRBD1; j_gene: TRBJ2-7; CDR3nt: TGTGCCAGCAGCTTAGCGTTCGCAGGGGGCAACGAGCAGTACTTC; CDR3aa: CASSLAFAGGNEQYF
v_gene: TRBV5-1; abundance: -; d_gene: -; j_gene: TRBJ2-7; CDR3nt: TGCGCCAGCACCCTTGGGATAGGGGGGGCCCTCTCCTACGAGCAGTACTTC; CDR3aa: CASTLGIGGALSYEQYF
v_gene: TRBV2; abundance: -; d_gene: TRBD1; j_gene: TRBJ1-4; CDR3nt: TGTGCCAGCAGACAGGGGGGTGAAAAACTGTTTTTT; CDR3aa: CASRQGGEKLFF
v_gene: TRBV19; abundance: once; d_gene: TRBD1; j_gene: TRBJ1-6; CDR3nt: TGTGCCAGTAGTGAGACAGGGAGGAATTCACCCCTCCACTTT; CDR3aa: CASSETGRNSPLHF
v_gene: TRBV27; abundance: -; d_gene: -; j_gene: TRBJ1-2; CDR3nt: TGTGCCAGCAGTCGAGCCCAGAGGTATGGCTACACCTTC; CDR3aa: CASSRAQRYGYTF
v_gene: TRBV21-1; abundance: -; d_gene: -; j_gene: TRBJ2-7; CDR3nt: TGTGCCAGCAGGAAACCAGCACAGGGCGAGCAGTACTTC; CDR3aa: CASRKPAQGEQYF
v_gene: TRBV20-1; abundance: many; d_gene: -; j_gene: TRBJ2-7; CDR3nt: TGCAGTGCTAGTAACTACGCGCAGTACTTC; CDR3aa: CSASNYAQYF
v_gene: TRBV5-4; abundance: -; d_gene: -; j_gene: TRBJ2-5; CDR3nt: TGTGCCAGCAGCAAAAGAGCGTTTCTGGGGGTTGAGACCCAGTACTTC; CDR3aa: CASSKRAFLGVETQYF
v_gene: TRBV30; abundance: -; d_gene: -; j_gene: TRBJ2-6; CDR3nt: TGTGCCTGGAGTTCAGGTCTCCTGCTTGCTGGGGCCAACGTCCTGACTTTC; CDR3aa: CAWSSGLLLAGANVLTF
v_gene: TRBV20-1; abundance: -; d_gene: -; j_gene: TRBJ2-7; CDR3nt: TGCAGTGCTAGGGCGTCCTACGAGCAGTACTTC; CDR3aa: CSARASYEQYF
v_gene: TRBV5-6; abundance: -; d_gene: TRBD1; j_gene: TRBJ1-2; CDR3nt: TGTGCCAGCAGCGAGACAGGGGGAACTAACTATGGCTACACCTTC; CDR3aa: CASSETGGTNYGYTF